The source of this T cell receptor (beta chain) is a study of Tregs in tolerant kidney transplant recipients. Study findings and constraints: For some patients, primers changed over time, blocking nucleotide-level comparison. Biological reproducibility was not directly addressed, but technical replication error appeared minimal. The most relevant donor-specific Treg TCRbeta repertoire apparently came from expansion with activated donor B cells.

Thawed PBMCs were FACS-sorted into unstimulated CD4+CD25+CD127- regulatory T cells, CD4+CD25- non-regulatory cells, CD4 and CD8 cells. This clone was counted a single time. Its matching antigen is unknown. The CDR3 has 15 amino acids. Germline CDR1 and CDR2: MDHEN and SYDVKM. V lost 8 bases to trimming and J lost 2 bases; unmatched junction nucleotides: 9. The repertoire was sequenced with immunoSEQ multiplex PCR; TCRdb's copy has only in-frame clones and lacks some. Here the sample spans 50,000 to 75,000 clones, 95% to 98% being singletons. The source was Tregs from blood, collected before the transplant. The receptor was derived from a human donor who received a combined kidney and bone marrow transplant. This sequence joins TRBV28 and TRBJ1-5; TRBD1 matches 7 bases. CDR3 protein: CASRPGGSGNQPQHF. CDR3 coding DNA: TGTGCCAGCCGTCCAGGGGGGTCTGGCAATCAGCCCCAGCATTTT.